Listed below are T cell receptor beta chains from one sample, sequenced in a study of Graves' ophthalmopathy and Graves' hyperthyroidism. TCRdb re-derived calls from the multiplex PCR reads in MiXCR, one entry per CDR3 protein. The top ten hold 3% to 4% of the sample, which has about 700,000 distinct CDR3 sequences, under 50% seen once. The specimen was peripheral blood. The receptor set was obtained from an adult man with Graves' ophthalmopathy. Each CDR3 is given with its conserved first and last residue. The D gene is left open where the match is weak. Where a row states a size, it is once, few, many or the class of an expanded clone; other rows omit it.

>TRBJ2-7|-|TRBV20-1|many
TGCAGTGTCCCGGGACACCTAACCTACGAGCAGTACTTC
CSVPGHLTYEQYF
>TRBJ2-6|-|TRBV5-8|-
TGTGCCAGCAGCCGCGGGGCCAACGTCCTGACTTTC
CASSRGANVLTF
>TRBJ2-5|TRBD2|TRBV20-1|many
TGCAGTGCTAGTGAGCGGGACGTCCCGGAGACCCAGTACTTC
CSASERDVPETQYF
>TRBJ1-1|TRBD1|TRBV5-1|once
TGCGCCAGCAGCTCACGGCGACAGGGGTCATACACTGAAGCTTTCTTT
CASSSRRQGSYTEAFF
>TRBJ1-2|TRBD1|TRBV2|-
TGTGCCTGGAGCTTAGAGACAGGGTATTATGGCTACACCTTC
CAWSLETGYYGYTF
>TRBJ1-4|-|TRBV2|once
TGTGCCAGCAGTGAAGCGCTTGGGTATGAAAAACTGTTTTTT
CASSEALGYEKLFF
>TRBJ2-3|TRBD1|TRBV10-3|few
TGTGCGGCCGGGACAGGAAGCACAGATACGCAGTATTTT
CAAGTGSTDTQYF
>TRBJ1-5|-|TRBV9|-
TGTGCCAGCAGCTGGGAGGAGTGGGGTCAGCCCCAGCATTTT
CASSWEEWGQPQHF
>TRBJ2-7|-|TRBV4-1|many
TGCGCCAGCAGCCAAGGGACGGAGGCGTGGGAGGAGCAGTACTTC
CASSQGTEAWEEQYF
>TRBJ2-5|TRBD1|TRBV5-4|-
TGTGCCAGCAGCTCTACAGGGGCCGTCGAGGAGACCCAGTACTTC
CASSSTGAVEETQYF
>TRBJ1-1|-|TRBV12-3/TRBV12-4|many
TGTGCCAGCAGTTCCACGCCTCTGAACACTGAAGCTTTCTTT
CASSSTPLNTEAFF
>TRBJ1-2|-|TRBV7-8|many
TGTGCCGTCGACCTGGAGAATAACTATGGCTACACCTTC
CAVDLENNYGYTF
>TRBJ1-2|-|TRBV4-1|many
TGCGCCAGCAGCCAAGAACCGTACTATGGCTACACCTTC
CASSQEPYYGYTF
>TRBJ2-5|TRBD2|TRBV29-1|-
TGCAGCGTTTACACTAGCGGGGCAGAGACCCAGTACTTC
CSVYTSGAETQYF
>TRBJ2-5|TRBD2|TRBV2|many
TGTGCCAGCACTAGGGGACTACAAGAGACCCAGTACTTC
CASTRGLQETQYF
>TRBJ2-5|TRBD1|TRBV19|many
TGTGCCAGTAGTAGCGGACAGGGGCAGACCCAGTACTTC
CASSSGQGQTQYF
>TRBJ2-7|TRBD2|TRBV7-2|many
TGTGCCAGCAGCCTCTCTTCGCCCTTAGGCATGGCGGGAGTAGAGCAGTACTTC
CASSLSSPLGMAGVEQYF
>TRBJ1-1|-|TRBV7-2|many
TGTGCCAGCAGCTTTATGGCGGCGGCATCTGAAGCTTTCTTT
CASSFMAAASEAFF
>TRBJ2-5|-|TRBV10-3|many
TGTGCCATAGCCGCAGACCAAGAGACCCAGTACTTC
CAIAADQETQYF
>TRBJ2-7|-|TRBV4-1|-
TGCGCCAGCAGCCAAGCGGGGATGGGCTCCTACGAGCAGTACTTC
CASSQAGMGSYEQYF
>TRBJ1-1|-|TRBV9|many
TGTGCCAGCAGCGGCCGGGACGGAGGTAGAGGCACTGAAGCTTTCTTT
CASSGRDGGRGTEAFF
>TRBJ2-5|-|TRBV7-9|many
TGTGCCAGCAGCTCCGATAGGGCCTCGGCGGAGACCCAGTACTTC
CASSSDRASAETQYF
>TRBJ2-7|-|TRBV12-3/TRBV12-4|-
TGTGCCAGCAGTCGGGCTGGGAACGGAGACTACGAGCAGTACTTC
CASSRAGNGDYEQYF
>TRBJ2-7|TRBD1|TRBV9|-
TGTGCCAGCAGCTTATACGGACAGGGGGCTCGGTACGAGCAGTACTTC
CASSLYGQGARYEQYF
>TRBJ1-1|TRBD1|TRBV11-2|-
TGTGCCAGCAGCCGTTTACCCCCAGGGGGGGAAATGAACACTGAAGCTTTCTTT
CASSRLPPGGEMNTEAFF
>TRBJ2-5|TRBD1|TRBV6-6|few
TGTGCCAGCACCCTAACCGGGACAGGGGGAGAGACCCAGTACTTC
CASTLTGTGGETQYF
>TRBJ1-2|-|TRBV19|many
TGTGCCAGTAGGGGAAGGGCCGAAGCCCATGGCTACACCTTC
CASRGRAEAHGYTF
>TRBJ2-2|-|TRBV7-9|many
TGTGCCAGCAGGATGGGTCCGGCCGGGGAGCTGTTTTTT
CASRMGPAGELFF
>TRBJ2-1|TRBD1|TRBV19|-
TGTGCCAGTAGTGTGGGACAGGGTGAGGGGGGGCAGTTCTTC
CASSVGQGEGGQFF
>TRBJ1-6|-|TRBV7-2|-
TGTGCCAGCAGCGGGAGACCGGACAGAAATTCACCCCTCCACTTT
CASSGRPDRNSPLHF
>TRBJ2-7|TRBD2|TRBV12-3/TRBV12-4|-
TGTGCCAGCAGTTTTCATGGGACTAGCGGCTACGAGCAGTACTTC
CASSFHGTSGYEQYF
>TRBJ1-1|-|TRBV30|-
TGTGCCTGGAGTGTATTGGGCAGAGTGAACACTGAAGCTTTCTTT
CAWSVLGRVNTEAFF
>TRBJ2-5|-|TRBV7-3|many
TGTGCCAGCAGCTTAGACTTCCAAGAGACCCAGTACTTC
CASSLDFQETQYF
>TRBJ2-5|-|TRBV9|many
TGTGCCAGCAGCGGGGGAGGTGCGACCCAGTACTTC
CASSGGGATQYF
>TRBJ2-5|-|TRBV20-1|few
TGCAGTGCTCTGGGTGGGGGGCAAGAGACCCAGTACTTC
CSALGGGQETQYF
>TRBJ2-7|-|TRBV13|many
TGTGCCAGCAGCTTAAACGGACTTCAGTACGAGCAGTACTTC
CASSLNGLQYEQYF